The 21 T cell receptor beta chains given below trace back to one sample, sequenced in a study of PD-L1 blockade in urothelial cancer. Assay: immunoSEQ multiplex PCR; the TCRdb copy retains only in-frame clones and omits some. The sample lists 70,000 or so clones; roughly 84% were seen once. This specimen was PBMCs, taken around atezolizumab (anti-PD-L1) treatment. These receptors were taken from a man between 70 and 80 years old with urothelial cancer.

V and J are TRBV16 and TRBJ2-1; D is possibly TRBD2 (6 bases). The CDR3 has 20 residues. The V end lost 1 base, the J end lost 1 base, and 23 bases lay between the germline ends. Per germline, CDR1 KGHSY and CDR2 FQNENV. The chain's CDR3 is CASSQYGRIQGYSSYNEQFF. The CDR3 region has the DNA TGTGCCAGCAGCCAATACGGGAGAATACAAGGGTACAGTTCCTACAATGAGCAGTTCTTC.

The chain employs TRBV27 and TRBJ2-1, with 11 nucleotides matching TRBD2. V lost 5 bases to trimming and J lost 3 bases; unmatched junction nucleotides: 3. CDR1 and CDR2 (germline): MNHEY, SMNVEV (reference sequence). The CDR3 spans 15 residues. The CDR3 is CASSTGTSGYNEQFF. For the CDR3, the DNA is TGTGCCAGCAGTACAGGGACTAGCGGCTACAATGAGCAGTTCTTC.

V and J are TRBV14 and TRBJ1-3; D gene ambiguous. V lost 1 base, J lost 4 bases, and 11 bases lay in between. This CDR3 has 15 residues. CDR1 and CDR2 from the germline V gene are SGHDN and FVKESK. This chain's CDR3 is CASSQVALKGNTIYF. The CDR3 region has the DNA TGTGCCAGCAGCCAAGTTGCGCTAAAGGGAAACACCATATATTTT. Variable domain in full (rest from reference TRBV14 and TRBJ1-3): EAGVTQFPSHSVIEKGQTVTLRCDPISGHDNLYWYRRVMGKEIKFLLHFVKESKQDESGMPNNRFLAERTGGTYSTLKVQPAELEDSGVYFCASSQVALKGNTIYFGEGSWLTVV.

V usage is TRBV5-1 and J usage is TRBJ2-3; D possibly corresponds to TRBD2 (5 bases). This CDR3 has 13 residues. Trimming removed 4 bases from V and 0 bases from J, with 6 bases in between. Germline-derived CDR1 and CDR2 are SGHRS and YFSETQ. CDR3 sequence (DNA): TGCGCCAGCAGCGAGGGTAGCACAGATACGCAGTATTTT. It translates to CASSEGSTDTQYF. Complete variable domain (other parts from reference TRBV5-1 and TRBJ2-3): KAGVTQTPRYLIKTRGQQVTLSCSPISGHRSVSWYQQTPGQGLQFLFEYFSETQRNKGNFPGRFSGRQFSNSRSEMNVSTLELGDSALYLCASSEGSTDTQYFGPGTRLTVL.

This rearrangement joins TRBV11-3 to TRBJ2-1; 8 bases fit TRBD2. The CDR3 has 18 residues. The trim removed 5 bases at V and 5 bases at J, leaving 17 bases unmatched. The germline V gene has CDR1 SGHNT and CDR2 YENEEA. DNA of the CDR3: TGTGCCAGCAGCCCCCCTTGGCGGGAGGCCGGTGCTAACAATGAGCAGTTCTTC. This translates into CASSPPWREAGANNEQFF.

The chain employs TRBV6-1 and TRBJ2-1, with D tentatively TRBD2 (6 bases). The CDR3 contains 14 residues. Germline-derived CDR1 and CDR2 are MNHNS and SASEGT. V was cut by 4 bases and J by 9 bases, with 16 bases left in between. The CDR3 nucleotides are TGTGCCAGCAGTGCCCGGGACTTTACTACTGAGCAGTTCTTC. Its protein product is CASSARDFTTEQFF.

CDR3: CSARPELAKNIQYF. CDR3 DNA sequence: TGCAGCGCCCGCCCCGAGTTAGCCAAAAACATTCAGTACTTC. V and J are TRBV29-1 and TRBJ2-4; D uncertain. Trimming took 7 bases from V and 0 from J, leaving 13 bases between them. CDR1 and CDR2 from the germline V gene are SQVTM and ANQGSEA. The CDR3 extends over 14 amino acids.

V usage is TRBV28 and J usage is TRBJ2-1, with D perhaps matching TRBD1 (6 bases). The V and J ends lost 6 bases and 0 bases respectively, with 12 bases between them. CDR3 length equals 15 residues. Germline-derived CDR1 and CDR2 are MDHEN and SYDVKM. The CDR3 loop reads CASRPGQSSYNEQFF. The CDR3 DNA reads TGTGCCAGCAGACCTGGACAGAGCTCCTACAATGAGCAGTTCTTC.

The gene calls are TRBV19 and TRBJ1-1; TRBD1 is a possible D gene (6 bases). In germline, CDR1 is LNHDA, CDR2 SQIVND (reference sequence). The length of the CDR3 is 15 residues. The ends were cut back, 2 bases at V and 2 bases at J, with 12 bases in the middle. CDR3 sequence (DNA): TGTGCCAGTAGTATATCAGGGGTGGTCAACACTGAAGCTTTCTTT. Translating gives CASSISGVVNTEAFF.

This clone was counted only a few times. The rearrangement joins TRBV29-1 to TRBJ2-7; tentatively, D is TRBD2 (7 bases). The length of the CDR3 is 12 residues. Germline CDR1 reads SQVTM; CDR2 reads ANQGSEA. Trimming stripped 1 base from V and 7 bases from J, with 11 bases between. Written as DNA, the CDR3 is TGCAGCGTTGAAGTCCGGGGGGCAGAGCAGTACTTC. Amino acids: CSVEVRGAEQYF.

V is TRBV7-2 and J is TRBJ1-5, with D tentatively TRBD1 (5 bases). Looked up from germline, CDR1 is SGHTA and CDR2 is FQGNSA. The V end lost 5 bases, the J end lost 0 bases, and 14 bases lay between the germline ends. The CDR3 loop spans 16 amino acids. For the CDR3, the DNA is TGTGCCAGCAGCCCCCGGTGGGGGGATAGCAATCAGCCCCAGCATTTT. This sequence encodes CASSPRWGDSNQPQHF. Using reference TRBV7-2 and TRBJ1-5 for the parts outside the CDR3, the full variable domain is GAGVSQSPSNKVTEKGKDVELRCDPISGHTALYWYRQSLGQGLEFLIYFQGNSAPDKSGLPSDRFSAERTGGSVSTLTIQRTQQEDSAVYLCASSPRWGDSNQPQHFGDGTRLSIL.

The rearrangement uses TRBV7-8 and TRBJ2-1; the match to TRBD2 covers 7 bases. This CDR3 region has 15 residues. Germline V gives CDR1 SGHVS, CDR2 FQNEAQ. J was trimmed by 4 bases and V by 2 bases; bases with no gene match: 5. CDR3 amino acids: CASSLRRERYNEQFF. CDR3 in DNA: TGTGCCAGCAGCTTACGGCGGGAGAGATACAATGAGCAGTTCTTC.

The V call is TRBV5-1, the J call TRBJ2-1; 7 bases are a match to TRBD2. In germline, CDR1 is SGHRS, CDR2 YFSETQ. V was pared by 0 bases and J by 4 bases, with 4 bases of the junction left unmatched. This CDR3 region has 15 residues. Here the CDR3 reads CASSLEASGYNEQFF. In nucleotides, the CDR3 is TGCGCCAGCAGCTTGGAGGCTAGCGGTTACAATGAGCAGTTCTTC.

The gene calls are TRBV9 and TRBJ2-3; D unclear. The CDR3 is 12 amino acids. Germline CDR1 SGDLS, CDR2 YYNGEE. Trimming removed 0 bases from V and 4 bases from J, with 3 bases in between. As DNA, the CDR3 is TGTGCCAGCAGCGTAGGAGCAGATACGCAGTATTTT. Translated: CASSVGADTQYF.

The V and J genes are TRBV18 and TRBJ2-7; TRBD1 matches 7 bases. V shed 8 bases and J 3 bases; nucleotides not matched to a gene: 10. CDR1 is KGHSH and CDR2 is LQKENI in the germline V gene. This CDR3 contains 14 residues. CDR3 in DNA: TGTGCCAGCAAAAGTCAGGGGGTCAACTACGAGCAGTACTTC. This encodes CASKSQGVNYEQYF.

This clone has just a few counts. J is TRBJ1-5 and V is TRBV19; D unclear. V shed 7 bases and J shed 16 bases, with 17 bases lying between them. The CDR3 runs to 11 residues. Germline CDR1 and CDR2: LNHDA and SQIVND (reference sequence). The CDR3 coding sequence is TGTGCCAGTATAGGTGAGGGAGAGTTACATTTT. It is translated as CASIGEGELHF.

The V and J genes are TRBV5-6 and TRBJ1-2; D not resolved. Trimming cost V 1 base and J 1 base, with 5 bases left between them. Looked up from germline, CDR1 is SGHDT and CDR2 is YYEEEE. The CDR3 has 13 amino acids. The CDR3 region has the DNA TGTGCCAGCAGCTTGCGGGGTAACTATGGCTACACCTTC. This encodes CASSLRGNYGYTF.

The chain carries TRBV5-8 and TRBJ2-3; TRBD2 matches at 9 bases. The V segment lost 6 bases and the J segment 3 bases; nucleotides outside the gene matches: 5. The CDR3 has 14 amino acids. The germline V gene has CDR1 SGHTS and CDR2 YDEGEE. The DNA of the CDR3 is TGTGCCAGCACCGACAGCGGGAGGACAGATACGCAGTATTTT. Encoded protein: CASTDSGRTDTQYF.

This clone has a handful of counts. CDR3 sequence (DNA): TGTGCCAGTAGTATGGGACAGTCACGGAGCAATCAGCCCCAGCATTTT. Translating gives CASSMGQSRSNQPQHF. The chain is built from TRBV19 and TRBJ1-5; TRBD1 matches 7 bases. Germline CDR1 and CDR2: LNHDA and SQIVND (reference sequence). This CDR3 region has 16 residues. J lost 1 base, V lost 3 bases, and 6 bases had no gene match.

The chain couples TRBV2 to TRBJ1-1, with 8 nucleotides matching TRBD1. This CDR3 has 13 amino acids. Germline trimming cut 6 bases from V and 10 bases from J; bases unmatched to any gene: 10. CDR1 is SNHLY and CDR2 is FYNNEI in the germline V gene. The CDR3 bases are TGTGCCAGCAGCGACTTACCGACAGGGGCAGCTTTCTTT. Amino acid sequence: CASSDLPTGAAFF.

The genes are TRBV27 and TRBJ1-5; 8 bases match TRBD1. Germline assignment: CDR1 MNHEY and CDR2 SMNVEV (reference sequence). Trimming cost V 5 bases and J 6 bases; bases outside gene matches: 9. CDR3 length: 15 amino acids. The CDR3 region is CASSPRQGAGQPQHF. In DNA form, the CDR3 reads TGTGCCAGCAGTCCCCGCCAGGGGGCGGGTCAGCCCCAGCATTTT.